This entry lists 22 T cell receptor beta chains sequenced from one sample in a study of shared clonotypes between healthy human individuals. Some clones are missing from TCRdb's copy, which holds only in-frame ones; the method was immunoSEQ multiplex PCR. The table includes under 2,500,000 clones, roughly 95% detected once. Sequencing input: naive CD4+ T cells sorted from blood. Described subset: CD45RA+ positively selected. All receptors derive from a man younger than 35 in good health.

The rearrangement joins TRBV19 to TRBJ2-2; a possible D gene is TRBD2 (6 bases). The CDR3 has 15 amino acids. V was cut by 6 bases and J by 10 bases, with 21 bases left in between. Germline V gene lookup returns CDR1 LNHDA and CDR2 SQIVND (reference sequence). The CDR3 reads CASSNYGGGPAELFF. The CDR3 region has the DNA TGTGCCAGTAGCAATTACGGGGGAGGACCGGCGGAGCTGTTTTTT.

Comment on this clone: Other DNA sequences in this sample translate to the same CDR3. The gene calls are TRBV30 and TRBJ2-6; D remains ambiguous. Germline-derived CDR1 and CDR2 are GTSNPN and SVGIG (reference sequence). The CDR3 covers 13 residues. Trimming took off 3 bases at V and 3 bases at J, with 6 bases between the two ends. The CDR3 DNA is TGTGCCTGGAGGGTGAGTGGGGCCAACGTCCTGACTTTC. Protein sequence: CAWRVSGANVLTF.

The chain employs TRBV6-5 and TRBJ2-2, with D hard to call. Trimming took 4 bases from V and 2 from J, leaving 11 bases between them. The germline CDR1 and CDR2 sequences are MNHEY and SVGAGI. CDR3 length equals 15 residues. The CDR3 is CASSSTNINTGELFF. The CDR3 DNA reads as TGTGCCAGCAGTTCCACGAACATTAACACCGGGGAGCTGTTTTTT.

The V and J genes are TRBV7-6 and TRBJ2-1; 9 bases agree with TRBD2. Germline V gene lookup returns CDR1 SGHVS and CDR2 FNYEAQ. The V segment lost 1 base and the J segment 9 bases; nucleotides outside the gene matches: 4. The CDR3 extends over 14 amino acids. The CDR3 loop reads CASSLGPSGAEQFF. The CDR3 DNA reads as TGTGCCAGCAGCTTAGGTCCTAGCGGGGCTGAGCAGTTCTTC.

The chain recombines TRBV5-6 with TRBJ2-3; 9 bases match TRBD2. In germline, CDR1 is SGHDT, CDR2 YYEEEE. J lost 0 bases, V lost 0 bases, and 2 bases had no gene match. This CDR3 comprises 16 residues. The CDR3 DNA sequence: TGTGCCAGCAGCTTGGGTAGCGGGGGAAGCACAGATACGCAGTATTTT. Translating it yields CASSLGSGGSTDTQYF.

This rearrangement joins TRBV7-8 to TRBJ1-6; D remains unclear. This CDR3 region has 15 residues. Germline values: CDR1 SGHVS, CDR2 FQNEAQ. The ends were cut back, 2 bases at V and 0 bases at J, with 5 bases in the middle. CDR3 region: CASSLKSSYNSPLHF. The DNA for the CDR3 is TGTGCCAGCAGCTTAAAGAGCTCCTATAATTCACCCCTCCACTTT.

This clone came up a few times. The chain couples TRBV2 to TRBJ1-6; unclear D gene. The CDR3 totals 13 residues. The germline gives CDR1 SNHLY, CDR2 FYNNEI. Trimming removed 1 base at V and 14 bases at J, with 12 bases between. The CDR3 sequence is CASSEEAKSTLHF. CDR3 in DNA: TGTGCCAGCAGTGAAGAAGCGAAGTCCACCCTCCACTTT.

The gene calls are TRBV30 and TRBJ1-1; weak D call: TRBD1 (5 bases). This CDR3 contains 13 residues. V lost 2 bases, J lost 2 bases, and 9 bases lay in between. Germline V gives CDR1 GTSNPN, CDR2 SVGIG (reference sequence). The CDR3 DNA follows: TGTGCCTGGAGTTTCGGGACTAACACTGAAGCTTTCTTT. It is translated as CAWSFGTNTEAFF. The full variable domain, its missing parts supplied by reference TRBV30 and TRBJ1-1, is SQTIHQWPATLVQPVGSPLSLECTVEGTSNPNLYWYRQAAGRGLQLLFYSVGIGQISSEVPQNLSASRPQDRQFILSSKKLLLSDSGFYLCAWSFGTNTEAFFGQGTRLTVV.

The chain links TRBV9 to TRBJ2-7, with unresolved D. The CDR3 length is 15 residues. The germline V gene has CDR1 SGDLS and CDR2 YYNGEE. V shed 0 bases and J shed 5 bases, with 15 bases lying between them. The CDR3 DNA reads as TGTGCCAGCAGCGTAGATCCGGTCGTGCAGGACGAGCAGTACTTC. Protein product: CASSVDPVVQDEQYF.

The chain uses TRBV5-6 and TRBJ1-2; no firm D call. This CDR3 is 13 amino acids long. Germline V lookup: CDR1 SGHDT, CDR2 YYEEEE. The V and J ends lost 4 bases and 4 bases respectively, with 11 bases between them. In DNA form, the CDR3 reads TGTGCCAGCAGCAATCCCACCGGCTATGGCTACACCTTC. Its translation: CASSNPTGYGYTF. The variable domain in full, completed from reference TRBV5-6 and TRBJ1-2, reads DAGVTQSPTHLIKTRGQQVTLRCSPKSGHDTVSWYQQALGQGPQFIFQYYEEEERQRGNFPDRFSGHQFPNYSSELNVNALLLGDSALYLCASSNPTGYGYTFGSGTRLTVV.

Details on this clone: Other DNA variants within this sample encode the same CDR3. V and J are TRBV5-4 and TRBJ2-5, with 7 bases that match TRBD1. Germline assignment: CDR1 SGHNT and CDR2 YYREEE (reference sequence). Unmatched junction bases numbered 4, after V lost 4 bases and J lost 1 base. The CDR3 sequence is 14 residues long. The CDR3 loop reads CASSPSGGQETQYF. The DNA for the CDR3 is TGTGCCAGCAGCCCTTCAGGGGGCCAAGAGACCCAGTACTTC.

Concerning this clone: The junction does not match germline at one end; this may be a read error. The chain carries TRBV19 and TRBJ1-1; 8 bases are shared with TRBD1. Germline-derived CDR1 and CDR2 are LNHDA and SQIVND (reference sequence). The CDR3 totals 11 residues. CDR3: CASSSGTGNNF. The CDR3 nucleotides are TGTGCCAGTAGTTCGGGGACAGGAAACAACTTT.

This clone was detected once. The identical CDR3 is also encoded by other nucleotide sequences in the sample. The chain combines TRBV7-9 with TRBJ1-4; TRBD1 matches at 7 bases. The CDR3 has 15 amino acids. Germline V gene sequence: CDR1 SEHNR, CDR2 FQNEAQ (reference sequence). J gave up 7 bases and V 1 base, and 6 bases lay outside the gene matches. The CDR3 is CASSLGTGESEKLFF. DNA for the CDR3: TGTGCCAGCAGCTTAGGTACAGGGGAGAGTGAAAAACTGTTTTTT.

This chain connects TRBV7-9 to TRBJ2-2; D not resolved. Trimming pared 1 base from V and 1 base from J, leaving 10 bases between. From germline, CDR1 is SEHNR and CDR2 FQNEAQ (reference sequence). The CDR3 length is 16 residues. The CDR3 DNA reads as TGTGCCAGCAGCTTAGAAGGATCGGGGAACACCGGGGAGCTGTTTTTT. Encoded protein: CASSLEGSGNTGELFF.

The rearrangement uses TRBV13 and TRBJ1-2; D gene ambiguous. Per germline, CDR1 PRHDT and CDR2 FYEKMQ (reference sequence). This CDR3 has 15 residues. The V end was cut by 0 bases, the J end by 2 bases, with 10 bases between. The CDR3 DNA sequence: TGTGCCAGCAGCTTAGGCCCTGTGACCAACTATGGCTACACCTTC. Amino acids: CASSLGPVTNYGYTF.

This chain links TRBV5-6 with TRBJ2-5; D is perhaps TRBD2 (6 bases). The V end was cut by 0 bases, the J end by 0 bases, with 18 bases between. The CDR3 runs to 18 residues. Per germline, CDR1 SGHDT and CDR2 YYEEEE. The CDR3 is CASSLAVATSPYQETQYF. CDR3 DNA sequence: TGTGCCAGCAGCTTGGCCGTTGCTACTAGCCCCTACCAAGAGACCCAGTACTTC.

A word on this clone: Other DNA sequences from this sample encode an identical CDR3 as well. The chain combines TRBV5-4 with TRBJ1-4; 9 bases match TRBD1. Germline trimming cut 3 bases from V and 0 bases from J; bases unmatched to any gene: 3. This CDR3 region has 16 residues. Germline loops: CDR1 SGHNT, CDR2 YYREEE (reference sequence). The CDR3 is CASSWGQGATNEKLFF. CDR3 in DNA: TGTGCCAGCAGCTGGGGACAGGGTGCAACTAATGAAAAACTGTTTTTT.

This chain connects TRBV6-5 to TRBJ1-6; 7 nucleotides line up with TRBD1. The ends lost 7 bases at V and 7 bases at J; junction bases unmatched: 10. Germline values: CDR1 MNHEY, CDR2 SVGAGI. This CDR3 contains 15 residues. The CDR3 sequence: CASTPTGTVNSPLHF. The CDR3 coding sequence is TGTGCCAGCACCCCTACCGGGACAGTAAATTCACCCCTCCACTTT.

The genes are TRBV10-3 and TRBJ2-5, with unresolved D. The CDR3 loop spans 11 amino acids. V dropped 3 bases and J dropped 8 bases, with 7 bases sitting between them. The germline CDR1 and CDR2 sequences are ENHRY and SYGVKD. CDR3 amino acids: CAISDSYTQYF. The CDR3 region has the DNA TGTGCCATCAGTGACAGTTACACCCAGTACTTC.

The rearrangement uses TRBV19 and TRBJ2-7; the D is unclear. CDR1 and CDR2 (germline): LNHDA, SQIVND (reference sequence). Trimming took 2 bases from V and 6 from J, leaving 14 bases between them. The CDR3 has 14 amino acids. This chain's CDR3 is CASSILLSTAEQYF. CDR3 sequence (DNA): TGTGCCAGTAGTATATTGCTGAGCACGGCCGAGCAGTACTTC.

Here the CDR3 reads CASRASPGELFF. The CDR3 DNA reads as TGCGCCAGCAGGGCTAGCCCCGGGGAGCTGTTTTTT. V is TRBV4-1 and J is TRBJ2-2; D is possibly TRBD2 (5 bases). The CDR3 consists of 12 residues. Germline CDR1 reads MGHRA; CDR2 reads YSYEKL. Between the trimmed V and J ends, which lost 6 bases and 6 bases, there was a span of 8 bases.

This rearrangement joins TRBV30 to TRBJ1-5; 9 bases line up with TRBD1. The length of the CDR3 is 12 residues. CDR1 and CDR2 from the germline V gene are GTSNPN and SVGIG (reference sequence). J was trimmed by 8 bases and V by 1 base; bases with no gene match: 0. CDR3: CAWSGTGEPQHF. The CDR3 coding sequence is TGTGCCTGGAGTGGGACAGGGGAGCCCCAGCATTTT.